This TCR beta chain was retrieved from a study of shared clonotypes between healthy human individuals. Worth noting for this clone: The target antigen is unknown.

Study-wide results and limits: Clonotypes that were shared across a handful of donors made up about 5.1% of naive CD4 clonotypes.

The assay was immunoSEQ multiplex PCR, and TCRdb's table has in-frame clones only and misses some. This sample yields some 2 million clones, of which roughly 94% are seen a single time; approximately 0.13% belongs to the top ten. The TCR comes from a man aged 18 to 30 in good health. What was sequenced was naive CD4+ T cells sorted from blood. The sample's subset: CD45RA+ positively selected.

The CDR3 spells CASRPRGPTEAFF. The CDR3 region has the DNA TGTGCCAGCAGACCGAGGGGCCCCACTGAAGCTTTCTTT. This rearrangement joins TRBV28 to TRBJ1-1; a possible D gene is TRBD1 (5 bases). This CDR3 region has 13 residues. Germline V lookup: CDR1 MDHEN, CDR2 SYDVKM. Trimming took off 6 bases at V and 4 bases at J, with 12 bases between the two ends.